A selection of T cell receptor beta chains follows, all from one sample in a study of tissue T cells after allogeneic stem cell transplantation. Method: immunoSEQ multiplex PCR; TCRdb's copy keeps in-frame clones and lacks some. The profile covers 3,000 to 5,000 clones, with just under 75% appearing a single time and about 9.1% taken by the ten largest. The material was left colon tissue, obtained at autopsy. These receptors all come from a woman aged 18-49 years with breast cancer. CDR3s include the opening cysteine and the closing phenylalanine or tryptophan. A D gene is named only where the DNA matches it firmly. Not all rows give a size; the values are once, few, many and, for expanded clones, a class.

J: TRBJ2-7; V: TRBV19; size: -; D: TRBD1; CDR3: CASSIRWDRGYEQYF; DNA: TGTGCCAGTAGTATACGCTGGGACAGGGGCTACGAGCAGTACTTC
J: TRBJ1-5; V: TRBV6-6; size: -; D: -; CDR3: CASGDYSNQPQHF; DNA: TGTGCCAGCGGGGACTATAGCAATCAGCCCCAGCATTTT
J: TRBJ1-5; V: TRBV19; size: -; D: -; CDR3: CASTTAPPPPYSNQPQHF; DNA: TGTGCCAGTACCACAGCCCCACCACCGCCCTATAGCAATCAGCCCCAGCATTTT
J: TRBJ2-6; V: TRBV7-9; size: few; D: -; CDR3: CASSLIKAGANVLTF; DNA: TGTGCCAGCAGCTTAATTAAGGCTGGGGCCAACGTCCTGACTTTC
J: TRBJ1-2; V: TRBV5-1; size: -; D: TRBD1; CDR3: CASSFDRGGYTF; DNA: TGCGCCAGCAGCTTCGACAGGGGTGGCTACACCTTC
J: TRBJ1-1; V: TRBV28; size: -; D: -; CDR3: CASSLWGAEAFF; DNA: TGTGCCAGCAGTTTATGGGGGGCTGAAGCTTTCTTT
J: TRBJ2-1; V: TRBV7-3; size: few; D: TRBD2; CDR3: CASSGRTSGRARLNEQFF; DNA: TGTGCCAGCAGCGGAAGGACTAGCGGGAGGGCAAGGTTAAATGAGCAGTTCTTC
J: TRBJ2-7; V: TRBV7-2; size: -; D: TRBD1; CDR3: CASSPDRDHEQYF; DNA: TGTGCCAGCAGCCCTGACAGGGACCACGAGCAGTACTTC
J: TRBJ1-1; V: TRBV7-2; size: few; D: -; CDR3: CASSYDRRAEAFF; DNA: TGTGCCAGCAGCTATGACCGTCGGGCTGAAGCTTTCTTT
J: TRBJ1-3; V: TRBV6-6; size: -; D: -; CDR3: CASSYSLFLSGNTIYF; DNA: TGTGCCAGCAGTTACAGCTTATTCCTCTCTGGAAACACCATATATTTT
J: TRBJ2-1; V: TRBV20-1; size: -; D: -; CDR3: CSALDNEQFF; DNA: TGCAGTGCCCTGGATAATGAGCAGTTCTTC